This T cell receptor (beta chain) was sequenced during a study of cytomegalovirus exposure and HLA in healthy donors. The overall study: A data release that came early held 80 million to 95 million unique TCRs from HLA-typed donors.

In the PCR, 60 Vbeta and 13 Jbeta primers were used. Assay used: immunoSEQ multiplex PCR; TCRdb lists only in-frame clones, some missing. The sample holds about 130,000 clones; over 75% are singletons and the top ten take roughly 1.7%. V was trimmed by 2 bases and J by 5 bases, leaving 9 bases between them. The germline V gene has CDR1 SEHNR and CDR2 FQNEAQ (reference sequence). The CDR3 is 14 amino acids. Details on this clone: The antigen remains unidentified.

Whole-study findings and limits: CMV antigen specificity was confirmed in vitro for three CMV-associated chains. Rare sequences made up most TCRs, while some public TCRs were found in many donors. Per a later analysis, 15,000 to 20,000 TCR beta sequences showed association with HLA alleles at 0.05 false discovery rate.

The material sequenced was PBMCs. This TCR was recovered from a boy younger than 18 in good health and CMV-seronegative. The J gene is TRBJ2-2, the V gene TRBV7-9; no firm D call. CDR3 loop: CASSLRRITGELFF. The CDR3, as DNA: TGTGCCAGCAGCTTAAGGCGGATAACCGGGGAGCTGTTTTTT.